These 14 T cell receptor beta chains originate from one sample sequenced in a study of shared clonotypes between healthy human individuals. Generated by immunoSEQ multiplex PCR, the TCRdb table keeps only in-frame clones and is missing some. The sample carries 2 million to 2.5 million clones, around 93% recorded once. Sequenced: naive CD4+ T cells from PBMCs. Subset here: CD45RA+ positively selected. The receptors here all came from a man aged 18 to 35 in good health. Some clones in this sample may be carry-over from other donors' samples.

This clone has only one observation. J is TRBJ1-1 and V is TRBV2; D unclear. CDR1 SNHLY and CDR2 FYNNEI come from the germline V gene. V gave up 9 bases and J gave up 7 bases, with 12 bases separating them. CDR3 length: 11 residues. The DNA of the CDR3 is TGTGCCAGAACCCGGGATCTTGAAGCTTTCTTT. Its protein is CARTRDLEAFF. Looking up the rest from reference TRBV2 and TRBJ1-1 gives the full variable domain: EPEVTQTPSHQVTQMGQEVILRCVPISNHLYFYWYRQILGQKVEFLVSFYNNEISEKSEIFDDQFSVERPDGSNFTLKIRSTKLEDSAMYFCARTRDLEAFFGQGTRLTVV.

V is TRBV7-3 and J is TRBJ2-1; no clear D gene. Trimming stripped 4 bases from V and 7 bases from J, with 17 bases between. The CDR3 contains 15 residues. CDR1 is SGHTA, CDR2 FQGTGA, per germline. CDR3 protein: CASSSRAAGGNEQFF. The CDR3 nucleotides read TGTGCCAGCAGCTCTCGGGCCGCAGGTGGGAATGAGCAGTTCTTC.

The chain has TRBV7-3 and TRBJ1-1; unclear D gene. Germline CDR1 SGHTA, CDR2 FQGTGA. This CDR3 has 13 amino acids. V shed 1 base and J shed 1 base, with 4 bases lying between them. CDR3 bases: TGTGCCAGCAGCTTAAGGTGGAACACTGAAGCTTTCTTT. The encoded protein is CASSLRWNTEAFF.

The chain employs TRBV6-5 and TRBJ1-5; 12 bases are shared with TRBD1. This CDR3 is 15 amino acids long. V gave up 6 bases and J gave up 6 bases; unmatched junction bases: 6. CDR1 MNHEY and CDR2 SVGAGI come from the germline V gene. Here the CDR3 DNA reads TGTGCCAGCAGGCCCCGGGACAGGGGGCTTCAGCCCCAGCATTTT. Its translation is CASRPRDRGLQPQHF.

This clone was seen more than once but under ten times. This chain links TRBV5-1 with TRBJ1-1; D is undetermined. The CDR3 extends over 14 amino acids. Germline V gene data show CDR1 as SGHRS and CDR2 as YFSETQ. Trimming removed 1 base from V and 1 base from J, with 8 bases in between. The CDR3, as DNA: TGCGCCAGCAGCTTGTCAGTCGAGAACACTGAAGCTTTCTTT. Protein: CASSLSVENTEAFF.

This clone was counted a few times. This chain links TRBV6-1 with TRBJ2-3, with 7 bases lining up with TRBD1. The V and J ends lost 2 bases and 2 bases, in that order; junction bases with no gene match: 16. CDR1 MNHNS and CDR2 SASEGT come from the germline V gene. The CDR3 has 19 residues. The CDR3 protein is CASSEYFRDSRRYTDTQYF. The CDR3 coding sequence is TGTGCCAGCAGTGAATATTTTCGGGACAGCAGGCGGTACACAGATACGCAGTATTTT.

The chain links TRBV19 to TRBJ2-2; a weak D match, TRBD2 (5 bases). CDR3 length equals 13 residues. Trimming cost V 2 bases and J 6 bases, with 7 bases left between them. CDR1 is LNHDA and CDR2 is SQIVND in the germline V gene (reference sequence). In DNA, the CDR3 is TGTGCCAGTAGTATACTAGCATCCGGGGAGCTGTTTTTT. This sequence encodes CASSILASGELFF.

CDR3 residues: CASSGPGSGITDTQYF. DNA of the CDR3: TGTGCCAGCAGCGGTCCGGGTAGCGGGATAACAGATACGCAGTATTTT. V and J are TRBV9 and TRBJ2-3; 8 bases match TRBD2. The CDR3 loop spans 16 amino acids. The germline V gene has CDR1 SGDLS and CDR2 YYNGEE. V shed 3 bases, J shed 3 bases, and the junction held 9 bases outside the gene matches.

This chain links TRBV10-2 with TRBJ2-7; TRBD1 matches at 9 bases. The CDR3 runs to 13 residues. Looked up from germline, CDR1 is WSHSY and CDR2 is SAAADI. The J segment lost 8 bases and the V segment lost 8 bases, leaving 10 bases of the junction unmatched. Here the CDR3 DNA reads TGCGCCAGCGAGGACAGGGGCGATACGAAGCAGTACTTC. This sequence encodes CASEDRGDTKQYF.

The V call is TRBV5-1, the J call TRBJ2-1; TRBD1 agrees at 9 bases. The CDR3 covers 15 residues. Per the germline V gene, CDR1 is SGHRS and CDR2 is YFSETQ. The trim removed 7 bases at V and 9 bases at J, leaving 14 bases unmatched. CDR3 DNA: TGCGCCAGCGCTCCTACCGGGACAGGGAAGGGTGAGCAGTTCTTC. It is translated as CASAPTGTGKGEQFF. Full variable domain (rest looked up from reference TRBV5-1 and TRBJ2-1): KAGVTQTPRYLIKTRGQQVTLSCSPISGHRSVSWYQQTPGQGLQFLFEYFSETQRNKGNFPGRFSGRQFSNSRSEMNVSTLELGDSALYLCASAPTGTGKGEQFFGPGTRLTVL.

The V call is TRBV28, the J call TRBJ1-2; perhaps TRBD1 as D (5 bases). Trimming pared 2 bases from V and 6 bases from J, leaving 22 bases between. The germline V gene encodes CDR1 MDHEN and CDR2 SYDVKM. The CDR3 covers 17 residues. DNA for the CDR3: TGTGCCAGCAGTTTAGGGACCCTAGGGTTTGGGAGGGATGGCTACACCTTC. Residues: CASSLGTLGFGRDGYTF.

The V gene is TRBV28, the J gene TRBJ1-5; 7 positions match TRBD1. Germline V gene lookup returns CDR1 MDHEN and CDR2 SYDVKM. J was trimmed by 6 bases and V by 1 base; bases with no gene match: 6. The length of the CDR3 is 15 residues. DNA for the CDR3: TGTGCCAGCAGTTTATCGGGGTCAGGGGGTCAGCCCCAGCATTTT. Protein: CASSLSGSGGQPQHF.

The chain links TRBV28 to TRBJ1-5; 8 nucleotides line up with TRBD1. The CDR3 is made up of 13 amino acids. Germline CDR1 MDHEN, CDR2 SYDVKM. V gave up 9 bases and J gave up 6 bases; unmatched junction bases: 7. The CDR3 DNA is TGTGCCAGTCAGGGGGCGCAGACTCAGCCCCAGCATTTT. This translates into CASQGAQTQPQHF.

This clone has only a few counts. The chain joins TRBV19 to TRBJ2-1, with D possibly TRBD2 on 5 matching bases. Per the germline V gene, CDR1 is LNHDA and CDR2 is SQIVND (reference sequence). The CDR3 has 10 amino acids. Trimming pared 11 bases from V and 7 bases from J, leaving 9 bases between. The DNA of the CDR3 is TGTGCCTCTGGGAGTAATGAGCAGTTCTTC. It is translated as CASGSNEQFF. Complete variable domain (other parts from reference TRBV19 and TRBJ2-1): DGGITQSPKYLFRKEGQNVTLSCEQNLNHDAMYWYRQDPGQGLRLIYYSQIVNDFQKGDIAEGYSVSREKKESFPLTVTSAQKNPTAFYLCASGSNEQFFGPGTRLTVL.